These T cell receptor beta chains were read from a single sample in a study of T-cell reconstitution after alpha-beta-depleted transplantation in children. Each CDR3 protein is one row after TCRdb ran MiXCR on the PCR reads. The sample has approximately 150,000 distinct CDR3 sequences, 8.8% seen once; the top ten hold around a sixth. This sample comprised PBMCs, mostly from graft donor cells, obtained 180 days after TCRalphabeta/CD19-depleted stem cell transplant. The origin of the receptors is a female patient aged 2-9 years who had a stem cell transplant for congenital amegakaryocytic thrombocytopenia, so the T cells may come from the graft donor. Each CDR3 is given with its conserved first and last residue. Size tells how often a clone was seen (once, few, many) or the class of an expanded clone, and some rows leave it out.

many,TRBV12-3/TRBV12-4,CASSLGGGDGNTIYF
many,TRBV6-2/TRBV6-3,CASSYNRDFRTDTQYF
many,TRBV5-1,CASSRGEAYNEQFF
many,TRBV5-5,CASSLVGGSDGELFF
many,TRBV27,CATRAHESSPLHF
-,TRBV5-1,CASSATQGAISPLHF
many,TRBV20-1,CSASSYRNYTF
few,TRBV24-1,CATSDSTANTGELFF
many,TRBV5-4,CASSWTRTGYGRTNEKLFF
many,TRBV29-1,CSVERVRYNEQFF
many,TRBV5-1,CASSLVGLNYNEQFF
-,TRBV4-1,CASSQDFRAYEQYF
many,TRBV7-6,CASSDRDRDTEAFF
many,TRBV20-1,CSAERGVEPQHF
-,TRBV7-9,CASIQRGTGGGNEQFF
few,TRBV12-3/TRBV12-4,CASSLGHPRLGQETQYF
many,TRBV20-1,CSARDWAGGYEQYF
few,TRBV10-2,CASSLASGKYEQYF
many,TRBV7-6,CASSQIPQTQYF
-,TRBV20-1,CSARERSDTQYF